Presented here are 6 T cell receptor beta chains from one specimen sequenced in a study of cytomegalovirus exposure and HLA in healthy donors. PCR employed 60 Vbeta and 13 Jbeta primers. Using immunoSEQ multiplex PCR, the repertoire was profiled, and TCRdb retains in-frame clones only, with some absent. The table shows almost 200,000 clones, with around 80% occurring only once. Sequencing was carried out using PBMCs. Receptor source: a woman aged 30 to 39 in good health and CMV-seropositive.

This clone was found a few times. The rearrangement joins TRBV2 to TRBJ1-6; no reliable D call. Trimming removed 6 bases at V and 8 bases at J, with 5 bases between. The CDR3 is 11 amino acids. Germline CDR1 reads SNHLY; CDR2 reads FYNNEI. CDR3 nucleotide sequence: TGTGCCAGCAGCTCGGATTCACCCCTCCACTTT. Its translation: CASSSDSPLHF.

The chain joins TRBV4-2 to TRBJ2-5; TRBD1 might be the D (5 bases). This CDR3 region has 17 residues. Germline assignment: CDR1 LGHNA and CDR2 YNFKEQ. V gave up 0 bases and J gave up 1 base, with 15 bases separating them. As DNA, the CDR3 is TGTGCCAGCAGCCAAGATTACAGGTGGCAGACCCAAGAGACCCAGTACTTC. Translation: CASSQDYRWQTQETQYF.

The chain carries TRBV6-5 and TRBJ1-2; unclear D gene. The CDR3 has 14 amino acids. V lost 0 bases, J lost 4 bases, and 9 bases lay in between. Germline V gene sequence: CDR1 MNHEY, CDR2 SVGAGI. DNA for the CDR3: TGTGCCAGCAGTTACTCGACACAGTCCTATGGCTACACCTTC. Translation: CASSYSTQSYGYTF.

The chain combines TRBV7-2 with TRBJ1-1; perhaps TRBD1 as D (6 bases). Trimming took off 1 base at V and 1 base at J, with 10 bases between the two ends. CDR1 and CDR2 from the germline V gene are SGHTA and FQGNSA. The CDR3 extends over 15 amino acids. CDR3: CASSLVGTQNTEAFF. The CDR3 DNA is TGTGCCAGCAGCTTAGTAGGGACACAGAACACTGAAGCTTTCTTT. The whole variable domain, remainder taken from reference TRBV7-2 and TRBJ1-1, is GAGVSQSPSNKVTEKGKDVELRCDPISGHTALYWYRQSLGQGLEFLIYFQGNSAPDKSGLPSDRFSAERTGGSVSTLTIQRTQQEDSAVYLCASSLVGTQNTEAFFGQGTRLTVV.

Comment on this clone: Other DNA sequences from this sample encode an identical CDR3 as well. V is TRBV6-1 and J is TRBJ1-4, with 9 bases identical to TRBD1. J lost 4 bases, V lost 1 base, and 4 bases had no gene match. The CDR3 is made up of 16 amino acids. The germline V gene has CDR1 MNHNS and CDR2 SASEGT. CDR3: CASSEVLGQGNEKLFF. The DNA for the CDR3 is TGTGCCAGCAGTGAAGTTTTGGGACAGGGTAATGAAAAACTGTTTTTT.

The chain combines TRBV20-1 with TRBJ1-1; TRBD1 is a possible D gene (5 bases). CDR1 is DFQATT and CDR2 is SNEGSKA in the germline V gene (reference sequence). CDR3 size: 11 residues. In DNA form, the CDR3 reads TGCAGCTCCGGAGGGGCAACTGAAGCTTTCTTT. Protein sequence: CSSGGATEAFF.